This paragraph covers one T cell receptor (beta chain) sequence. The record originates from a study of T-cell reconstitution after alpha-beta-depleted transplantation in children. Preparation of the TCRbeta library involved a method that used unique molecular identifiers. TCRdb reanalysed the PCR reads using MiXCR and keeps one entry per CDR3 protein. The sample holds 440,000 or so distinct CDR3 sequences, 11% seen once. Source: PBMCs from the stem cell graft donor, taken from the stem cell graft. The sequence was collected from a human donor who donated a stem cell graft to a child with acute myeloid leukemia.

This chain's CDR3 is CASSPMPGQPGGNTEAFF. The CDR3 DNA reads TGTGCCAGCAGTCCTATGCCGGGACAGCCGGGAGGGAACACTGAAGCTTTCTTT. J is TRBJ1-1 and V is TRBV12-3 or TRBV12-4, with 7 bases lining up with TRBD1. This CDR3 comprises 18 residues. V was clipped by 5 bases and J by 1 base; unmatched bases: 16.